This TCR beta chain was identified in a study of shared clonotypes between healthy human individuals. Worth noting for this clone: Its antigen is unknown. The sample has other DNA sequences that encode this CDR3 too.

V was shortened by 2 bases and J by 0 bases, with 7 bases between the two germline ends. The CDR3 is 14 residues long. The germline CDR1 and CDR2 sequences are MNHEY and SMNVEV (reference sequence). CD8 cells regarded as naive lacked CD45RO, were positively chosen for CCR7, and omitted terminally differentiated effector memory CD45RA+ cells. Within Nashville, Tennessee resided all donors, each a Caucasian adult. Sequencing was performed with immunoSEQ multiplex PCR; in TCRdb, only in-frame clones are kept and a portion is missing. The sample has 1.5 million to 2.5 million clones, approximately 95% seen once. The study, taken as a whole, reports: Roughly 5% of naive CD4 clonotypes were common to a few donors. Though the depth was large, rarefaction showed that sorted-subset sequencing was incomplete.

The sequence derives from a man between 18 and 35 years old in good health. Material: naive CD8+ T cells sorted from blood. This chain joins TRBV27 and TRBJ2-5; D assignment may be TRBD1 or TRBD2 (5 bases each). This CDR3 reads CASSLVGDQETQYF. The CDR3 nucleotides are TGTGCCAGCAGTTTAGTGGGGGACCAAGAGACCCAGTACTTC.